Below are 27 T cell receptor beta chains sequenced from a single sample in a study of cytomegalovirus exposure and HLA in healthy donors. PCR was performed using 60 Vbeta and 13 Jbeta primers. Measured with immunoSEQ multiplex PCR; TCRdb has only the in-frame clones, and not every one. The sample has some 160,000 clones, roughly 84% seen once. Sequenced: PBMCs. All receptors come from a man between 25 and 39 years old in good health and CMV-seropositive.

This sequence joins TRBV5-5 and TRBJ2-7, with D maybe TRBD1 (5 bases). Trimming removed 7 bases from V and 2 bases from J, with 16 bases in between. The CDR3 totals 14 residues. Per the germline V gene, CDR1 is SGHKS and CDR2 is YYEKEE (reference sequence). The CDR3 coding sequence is TGTGCCAGCTCTTCTCAGGACATCCCCTACGAGCAGTACGTC. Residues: CASSSQDIPYEQYV.

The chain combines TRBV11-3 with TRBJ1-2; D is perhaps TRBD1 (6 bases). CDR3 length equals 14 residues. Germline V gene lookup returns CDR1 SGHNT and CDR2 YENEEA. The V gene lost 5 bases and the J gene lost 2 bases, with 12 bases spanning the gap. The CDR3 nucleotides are TGTGCCAGCAGCGCGACCCAGGGGAACTATGGCTACACCTTC. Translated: CASSATQGNYGYTF.

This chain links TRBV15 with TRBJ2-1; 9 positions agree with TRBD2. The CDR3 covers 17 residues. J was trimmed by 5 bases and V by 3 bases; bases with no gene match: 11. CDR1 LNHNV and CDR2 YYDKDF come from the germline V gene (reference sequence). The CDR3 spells CATSRGAAGGLDNEQFF. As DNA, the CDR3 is TGTGCCACCAGCAGGGGGGCGGCGGGAGGGCTTGACAATGAGCAGTTCTTC.

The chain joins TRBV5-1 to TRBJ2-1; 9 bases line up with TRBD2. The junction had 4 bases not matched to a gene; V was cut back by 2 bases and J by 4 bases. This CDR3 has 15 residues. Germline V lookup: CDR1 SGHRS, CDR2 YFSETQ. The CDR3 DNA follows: TGCGCCAGCAGCTTCCTTAGCGGGAGTTACAATGAGCAGTTCTTC. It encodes CASSFLSGSYNEQFF.

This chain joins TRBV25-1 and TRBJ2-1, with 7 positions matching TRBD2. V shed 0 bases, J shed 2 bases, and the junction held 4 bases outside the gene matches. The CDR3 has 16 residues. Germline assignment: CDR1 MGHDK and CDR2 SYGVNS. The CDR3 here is CASSEYSSGTYNEQFF. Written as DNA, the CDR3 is TGTGCCAGCAGTGAATATTCTAGCGGCACCTACAATGAGCAGTTCTTC.

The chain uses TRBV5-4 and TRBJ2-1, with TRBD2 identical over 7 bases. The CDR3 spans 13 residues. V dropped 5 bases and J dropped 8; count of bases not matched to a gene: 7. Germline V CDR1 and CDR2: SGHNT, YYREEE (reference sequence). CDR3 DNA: TGTGCCAGCAGATGGGACTATAGCGATGAGCAGTTCTTC. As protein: CASRWDYSDEQFF.

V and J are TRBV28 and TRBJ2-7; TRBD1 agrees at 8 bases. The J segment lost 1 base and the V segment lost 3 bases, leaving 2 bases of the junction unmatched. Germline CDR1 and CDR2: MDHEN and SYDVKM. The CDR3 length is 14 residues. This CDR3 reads CASSLTGESYEQYF. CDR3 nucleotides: TGTGCCAGCAGTTTGACAGGGGAATCCTACGAGCAGTACTTC.

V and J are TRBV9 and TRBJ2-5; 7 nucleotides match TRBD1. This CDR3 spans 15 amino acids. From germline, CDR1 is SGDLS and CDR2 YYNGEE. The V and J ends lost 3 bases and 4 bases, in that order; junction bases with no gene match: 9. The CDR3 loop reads CASSATGSDVETQYF. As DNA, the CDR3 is TGTGCCAGCAGCGCGACAGGGTCGGATGTAGAGACCCAGTACTTC.

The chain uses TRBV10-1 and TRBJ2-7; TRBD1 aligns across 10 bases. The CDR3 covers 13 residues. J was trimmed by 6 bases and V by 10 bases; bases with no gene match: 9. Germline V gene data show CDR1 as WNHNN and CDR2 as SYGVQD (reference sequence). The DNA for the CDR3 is TGCGCCACCCTGGACAGGGGGAGAATCGAGCAGTACTTC. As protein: CATLDRGRIEQYF.

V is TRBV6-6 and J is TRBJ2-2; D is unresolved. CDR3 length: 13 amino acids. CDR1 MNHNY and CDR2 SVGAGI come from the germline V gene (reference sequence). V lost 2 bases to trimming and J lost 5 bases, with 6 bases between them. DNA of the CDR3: TGTGCCAGCAGTTACGCAGATACCGGGGAGCTGTTTTTT. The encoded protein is CASSYADTGELFF.

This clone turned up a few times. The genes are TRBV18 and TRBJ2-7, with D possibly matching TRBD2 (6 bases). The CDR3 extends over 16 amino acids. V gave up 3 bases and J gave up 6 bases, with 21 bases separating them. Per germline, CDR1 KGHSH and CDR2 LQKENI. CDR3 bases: TGTGCCAGCTCACCCCTCCGGAGCACCCAAGCGGGCGAGCAGTACTTC. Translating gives CASSPLRSTQAGEQYF.

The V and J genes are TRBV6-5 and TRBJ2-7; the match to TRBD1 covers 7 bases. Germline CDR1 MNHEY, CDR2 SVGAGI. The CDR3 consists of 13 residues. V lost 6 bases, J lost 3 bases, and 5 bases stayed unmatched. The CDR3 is CASRLRDSYEQYF. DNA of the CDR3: TGTGCCAGCAGGCTAAGGGACAGCTACGAGCAGTACTTC.

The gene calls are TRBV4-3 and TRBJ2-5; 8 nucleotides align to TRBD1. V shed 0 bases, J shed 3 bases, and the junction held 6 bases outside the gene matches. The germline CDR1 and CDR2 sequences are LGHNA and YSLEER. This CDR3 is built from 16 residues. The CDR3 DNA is TGCGCCAGCAGCCAAGATGCGGGGACAGGTGAAGAGACCCAGTACTTC. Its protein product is CASSQDAGTGEETQYF.

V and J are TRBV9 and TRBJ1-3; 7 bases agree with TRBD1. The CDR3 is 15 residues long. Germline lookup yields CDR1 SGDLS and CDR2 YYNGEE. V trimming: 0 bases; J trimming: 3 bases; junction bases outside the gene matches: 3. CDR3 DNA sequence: TGTGCCAGCAGCGTAGTAGGGGGCGGTGGAAACACCATATATTTT. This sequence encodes CASSVVGGGGNTIYF.

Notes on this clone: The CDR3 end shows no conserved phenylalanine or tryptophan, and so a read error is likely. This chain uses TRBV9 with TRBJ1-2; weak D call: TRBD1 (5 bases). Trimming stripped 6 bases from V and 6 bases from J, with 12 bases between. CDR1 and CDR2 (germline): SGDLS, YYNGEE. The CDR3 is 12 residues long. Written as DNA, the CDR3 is TGTGCCAGCAAGGCAGGGCTACATGGCTACACCCTC. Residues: CASKAGLHGYTL.

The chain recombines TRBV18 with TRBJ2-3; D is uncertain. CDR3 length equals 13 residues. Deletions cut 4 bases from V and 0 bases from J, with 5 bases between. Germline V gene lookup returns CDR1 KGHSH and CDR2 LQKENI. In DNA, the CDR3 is TGTGCCAGCTCACAAGCCAGCACAGATACGCAGTATTTT. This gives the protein CASSQASTDTQYF.

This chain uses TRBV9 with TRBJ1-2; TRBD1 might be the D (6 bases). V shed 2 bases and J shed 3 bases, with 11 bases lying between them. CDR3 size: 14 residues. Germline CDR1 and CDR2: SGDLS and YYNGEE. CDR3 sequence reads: CASSVYPGDYGYTF. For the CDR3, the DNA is TGTGCCAGCAGCGTTTACCCAGGGGACTATGGCTACACCTTC.

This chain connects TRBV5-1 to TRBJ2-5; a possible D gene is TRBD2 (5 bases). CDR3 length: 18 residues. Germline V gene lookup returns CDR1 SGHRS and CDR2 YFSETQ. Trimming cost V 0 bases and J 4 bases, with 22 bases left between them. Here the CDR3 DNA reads TGCGCCAGCAGCTTGGAGGTGGGCTTCGGAGGAGGTGGAGAGACCCAGTACTTC. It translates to CASSLEVGFGGGGETQYF.

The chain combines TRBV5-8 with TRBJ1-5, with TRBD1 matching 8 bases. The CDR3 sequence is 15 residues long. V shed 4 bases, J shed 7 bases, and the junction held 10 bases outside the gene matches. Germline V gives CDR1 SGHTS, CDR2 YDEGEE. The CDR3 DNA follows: TGTGCCAGCAGCCGCGGGACAGGACAAGGGCAGCCCCAGCATTTT. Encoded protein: CASSRGTGQGQPQHF.

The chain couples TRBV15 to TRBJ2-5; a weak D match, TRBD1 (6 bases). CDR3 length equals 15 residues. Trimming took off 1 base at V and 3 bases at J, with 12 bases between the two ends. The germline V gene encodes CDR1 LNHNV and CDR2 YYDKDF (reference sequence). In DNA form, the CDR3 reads TGTGCCACCAGCAGAGGGGGGACACACGAAGAGACCCAGTACTTC. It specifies CATSRGGTHEETQYF.

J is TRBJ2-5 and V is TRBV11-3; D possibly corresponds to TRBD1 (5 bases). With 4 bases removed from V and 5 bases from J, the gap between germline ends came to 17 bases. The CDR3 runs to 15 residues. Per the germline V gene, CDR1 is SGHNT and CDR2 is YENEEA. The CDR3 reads CASSSLLGERETQYF. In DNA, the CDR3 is TGTGCCAGCAGCTCCCTGTTAGGGGAACGGGAGACCCAGTACTTC. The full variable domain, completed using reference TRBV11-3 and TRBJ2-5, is EAGVVQSPRYKIIEKKQPVAFWCNPISGHNTLYWYLQNLGQGPELLIRYENEEAVDDSQLPKDRFSAERLKGVDSTLKIQPAELGDSAVYLCASSSLLGERETQYFGPGTRLLVL.

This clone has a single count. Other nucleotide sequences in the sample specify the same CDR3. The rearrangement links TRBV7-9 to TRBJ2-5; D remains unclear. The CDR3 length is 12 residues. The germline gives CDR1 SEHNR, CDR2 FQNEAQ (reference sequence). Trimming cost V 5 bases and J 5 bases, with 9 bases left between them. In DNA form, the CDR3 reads TGTGCCAGCAGCCTCTCCCCGGAGACCCAGTACTTC. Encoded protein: CASSLSPETQYF.

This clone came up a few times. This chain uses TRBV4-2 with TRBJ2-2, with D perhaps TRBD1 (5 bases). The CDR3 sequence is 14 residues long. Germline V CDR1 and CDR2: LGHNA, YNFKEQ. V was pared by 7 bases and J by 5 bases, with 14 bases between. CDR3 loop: CASNAGSETGELFF. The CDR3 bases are TGTGCCAGCAACGCAGGGTCTGAAACCGGGGAGCTGTTTTTT.

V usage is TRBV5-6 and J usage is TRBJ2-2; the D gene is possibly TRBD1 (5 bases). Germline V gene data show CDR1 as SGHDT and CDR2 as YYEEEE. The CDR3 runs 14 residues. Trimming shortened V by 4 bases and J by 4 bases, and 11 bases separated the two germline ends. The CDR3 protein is CASSALGATGELFF. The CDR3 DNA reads TGTGCCAGCAGCGCGCTAGGGGCCACCGGGGAGCTGTTTTTT.

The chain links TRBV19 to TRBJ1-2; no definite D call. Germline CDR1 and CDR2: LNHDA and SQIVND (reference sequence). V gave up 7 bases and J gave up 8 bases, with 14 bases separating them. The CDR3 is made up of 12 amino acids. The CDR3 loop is CASNGRLRGYTF. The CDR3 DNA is TGTGCCAGTAATGGCCGACTTCGGGGCTACACCTTC.

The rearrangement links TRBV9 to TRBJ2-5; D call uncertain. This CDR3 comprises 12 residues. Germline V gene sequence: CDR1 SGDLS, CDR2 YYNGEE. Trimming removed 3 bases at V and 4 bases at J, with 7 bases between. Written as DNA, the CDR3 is TGTGCCAGCAGCGGGAGAGGAGAGACCCAGTACTTC. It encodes CASSGRGETQYF.

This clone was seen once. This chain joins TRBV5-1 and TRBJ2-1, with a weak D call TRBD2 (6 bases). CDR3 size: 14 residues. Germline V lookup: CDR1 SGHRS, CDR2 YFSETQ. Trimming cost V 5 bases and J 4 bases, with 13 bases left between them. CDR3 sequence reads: CASRPAGGYNEQFF. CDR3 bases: TGCGCCAGCAGACCGGCCGGAGGGTACAATGAGCAGTTCTTC.